This T cell receptor (beta chain) was found in a study of technical replicates of blood from several donors. Sequencing was performed with immunoSEQ multiplex PCR; in TCRdb, only in-frame clones are kept and a portion is missing. This table has approximately 70,000 clones, roughly 93% appearing once. The sequence was collected from a human donor in good health. The sequenced sample was T cells isolated from PBMCs.

The DNA for the CDR3 is TGTGCCAGCATCCTCATTAGCGGGAAGGACGGGGAGCTGTTTTTT. This encodes CASILISGKDGELFF. The V gene is TRBV2, the J gene TRBJ2-2; 8 bases align to TRBD2. The CDR3 covers 15 residues. V lost 7 bases to trimming and J lost 7 bases; unmatched junction nucleotides: 11. Germline CDR1 and CDR2: SNHLY and FYNNEI.